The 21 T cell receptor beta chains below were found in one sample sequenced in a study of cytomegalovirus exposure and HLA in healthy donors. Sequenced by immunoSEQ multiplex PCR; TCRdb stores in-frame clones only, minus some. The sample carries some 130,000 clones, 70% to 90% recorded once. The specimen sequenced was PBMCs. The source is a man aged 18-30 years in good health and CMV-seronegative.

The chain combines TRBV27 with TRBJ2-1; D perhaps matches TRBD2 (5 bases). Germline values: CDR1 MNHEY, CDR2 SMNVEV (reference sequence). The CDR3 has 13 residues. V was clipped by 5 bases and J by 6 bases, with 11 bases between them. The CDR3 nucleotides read TGTGCCAGCAGTCTACTAGAAGTCAATGAGCAGTTCTTC. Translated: CASSLLEVNEQFF.

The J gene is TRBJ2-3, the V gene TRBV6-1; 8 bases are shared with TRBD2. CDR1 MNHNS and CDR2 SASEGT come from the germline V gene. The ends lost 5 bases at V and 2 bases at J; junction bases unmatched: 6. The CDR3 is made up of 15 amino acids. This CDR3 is CASSSRGADTDTQYF. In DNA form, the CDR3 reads TGTGCCAGCAGTTCGCGGGGGGCCGACACAGATACGCAGTATTTT.

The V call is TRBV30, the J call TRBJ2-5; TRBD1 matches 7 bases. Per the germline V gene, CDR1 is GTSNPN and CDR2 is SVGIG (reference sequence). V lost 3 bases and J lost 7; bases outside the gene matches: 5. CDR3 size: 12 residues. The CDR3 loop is CAWRRGLGTQYF. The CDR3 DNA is TGTGCCTGGAGGAGGGGGCTGGGGACCCAGTACTTC.

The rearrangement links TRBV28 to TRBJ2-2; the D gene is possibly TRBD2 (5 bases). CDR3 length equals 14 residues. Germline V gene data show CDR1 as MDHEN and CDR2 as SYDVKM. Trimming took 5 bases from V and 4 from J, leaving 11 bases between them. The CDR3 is CASSRYGITGELFF. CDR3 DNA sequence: TGTGCCAGCAGTCGATACGGGATCACCGGGGAGCTGTTTTTT.

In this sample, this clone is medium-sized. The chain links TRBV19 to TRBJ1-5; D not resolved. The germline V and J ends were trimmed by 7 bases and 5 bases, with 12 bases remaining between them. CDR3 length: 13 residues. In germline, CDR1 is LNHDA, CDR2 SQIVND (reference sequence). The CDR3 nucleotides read TGTGCCAGTACCTCGCTGGCCCATCAGCCCCAGCATTTT. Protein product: CASTSLAHQPQHF.

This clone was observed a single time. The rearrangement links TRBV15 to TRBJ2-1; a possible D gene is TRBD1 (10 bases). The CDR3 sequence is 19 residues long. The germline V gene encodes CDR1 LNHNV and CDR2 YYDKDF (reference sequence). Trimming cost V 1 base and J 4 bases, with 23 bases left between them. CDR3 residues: CATSRGGTGASGDYNEQFF. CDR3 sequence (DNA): TGTGCCACCAGCAGAGGGGGGACAGGGGCTAGCGGGGATTACAATGAGCAGTTCTTC.

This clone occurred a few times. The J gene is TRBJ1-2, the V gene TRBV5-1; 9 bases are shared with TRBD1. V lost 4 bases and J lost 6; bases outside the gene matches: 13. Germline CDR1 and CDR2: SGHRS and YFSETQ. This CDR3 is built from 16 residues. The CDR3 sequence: CASSPGQGLRVDGYTF. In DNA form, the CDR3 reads TGCGCCAGCAGCCCGGGACAGGGATTAAGAGTGGATGGCTACACCTTC.

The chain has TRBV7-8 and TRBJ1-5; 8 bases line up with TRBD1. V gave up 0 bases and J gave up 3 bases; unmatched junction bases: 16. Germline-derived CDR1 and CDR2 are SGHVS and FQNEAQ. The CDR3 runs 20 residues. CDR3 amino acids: CASSLARGWTGKEANQPQHF. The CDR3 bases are TGTGCCAGCAGCTTAGCCCGTGGATGGACAGGGAAGGAGGCCAATCAGCCCCAGCATTTT.

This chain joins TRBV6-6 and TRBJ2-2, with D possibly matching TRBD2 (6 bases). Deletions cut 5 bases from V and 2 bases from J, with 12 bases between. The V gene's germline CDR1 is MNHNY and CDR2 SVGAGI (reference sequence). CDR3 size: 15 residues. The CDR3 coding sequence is TGTGCCAGCAGTGTCCGGGGACTTAACACCGGGGAGCTGTTTTTT. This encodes CASSVRGLNTGELFF.

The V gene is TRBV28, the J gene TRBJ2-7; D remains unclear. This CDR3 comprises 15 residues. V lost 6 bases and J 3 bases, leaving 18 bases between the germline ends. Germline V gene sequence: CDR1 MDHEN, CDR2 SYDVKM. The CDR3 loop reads CASSLPGAIDYEQYF. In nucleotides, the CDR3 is TGTGCCAGCAGCCTCCCAGGCGCGATCGACTACGAGCAGTACTTC. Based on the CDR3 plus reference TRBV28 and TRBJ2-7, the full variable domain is DVKVTQSSRYLVKRTGEKVFLECVQDMDHENMFWYRQDPGLGLRLIYFSYDVKMKEKGDIPEGYSVSREKKERFSLILESASTNQTSMYLCASSLPGAIDYEQYFGPGTRLTVT.

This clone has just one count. For the CDR3, the DNA is TGCGCCAGCCAAGGGGAGGGGGCAACTAATGAAAAACTGTTTTTT. Translating it yields CASQGEGATNEKLFF. The chain links TRBV5-1 to TRBJ1-4; a weak D match, TRBD1 (6 bases). The CDR3 length is 15 residues. Germline V gives CDR1 SGHRS, CDR2 YFSETQ. Trimming left V 7 bases short and J 0 bases short, with 13 bases between.

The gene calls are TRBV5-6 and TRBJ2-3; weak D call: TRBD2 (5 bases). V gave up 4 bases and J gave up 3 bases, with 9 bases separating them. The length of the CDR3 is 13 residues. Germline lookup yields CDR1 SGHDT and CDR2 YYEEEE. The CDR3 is CASSGLQTDTQYF. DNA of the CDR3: TGTGCCAGCAGCGGACTTCAGACAGATACGCAGTATTTT.

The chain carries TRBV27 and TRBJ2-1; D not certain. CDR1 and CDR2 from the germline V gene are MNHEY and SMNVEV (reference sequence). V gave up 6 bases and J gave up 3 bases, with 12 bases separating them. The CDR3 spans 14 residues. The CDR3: CASSLQRFYNEQFF. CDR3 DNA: TGTGCCAGCAGCCTCCAGAGGTTCTACAATGAGCAGTTCTTC.

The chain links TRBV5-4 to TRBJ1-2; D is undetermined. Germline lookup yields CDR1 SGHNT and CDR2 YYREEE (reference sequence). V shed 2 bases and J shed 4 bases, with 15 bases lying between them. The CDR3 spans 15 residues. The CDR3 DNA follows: TGTGCCAGCAGCTTCGGTGGCAGGCTGATCTATGGCTACACCTTC. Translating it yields CASSFGGRLIYGYTF.

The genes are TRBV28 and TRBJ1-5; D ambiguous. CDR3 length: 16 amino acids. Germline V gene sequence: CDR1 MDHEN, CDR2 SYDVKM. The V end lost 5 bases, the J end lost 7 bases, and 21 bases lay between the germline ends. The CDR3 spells CASSLARSGPWQPQHF. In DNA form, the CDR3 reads TGTGCCAGCAGTCTCGCCCGGAGCGGGCCTTGGCAGCCCCAGCATTTT.

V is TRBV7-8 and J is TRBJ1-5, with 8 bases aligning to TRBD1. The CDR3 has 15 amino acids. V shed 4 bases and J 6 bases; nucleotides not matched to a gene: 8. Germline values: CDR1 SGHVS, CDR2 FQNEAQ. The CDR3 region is CASSSGAGGSQPQHF. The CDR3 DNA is TGTGCCAGCAGCTCAGGGGCAGGGGGCAGTCAGCCCCAGCATTTT.

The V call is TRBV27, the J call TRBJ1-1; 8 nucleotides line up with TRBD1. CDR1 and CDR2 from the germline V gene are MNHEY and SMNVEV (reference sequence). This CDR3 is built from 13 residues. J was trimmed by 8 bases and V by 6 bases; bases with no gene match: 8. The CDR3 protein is CASRLTGGLEAFF. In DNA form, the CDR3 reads TGTGCCAGCAGGCTTACAGGGGGTCTAGAAGCTTTCTTT.

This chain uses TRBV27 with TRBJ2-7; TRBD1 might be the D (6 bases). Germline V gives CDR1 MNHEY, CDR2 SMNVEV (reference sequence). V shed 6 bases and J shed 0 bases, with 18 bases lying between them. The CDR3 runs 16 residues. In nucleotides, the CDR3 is TGTGCCAGCAGATCTCAGGGGCCCCGGAGCTCCTACGAGCAGTACTTC. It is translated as CASRSQGPRSSYEQYF.

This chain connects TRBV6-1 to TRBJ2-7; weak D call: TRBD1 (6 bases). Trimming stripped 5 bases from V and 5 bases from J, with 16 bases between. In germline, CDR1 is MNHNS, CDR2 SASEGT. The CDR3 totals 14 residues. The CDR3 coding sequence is TGTGCCAGCAGTCATCGGACAGAGCCCAACGAGCAGTACTTC. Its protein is CASSHRTEPNEQYF.

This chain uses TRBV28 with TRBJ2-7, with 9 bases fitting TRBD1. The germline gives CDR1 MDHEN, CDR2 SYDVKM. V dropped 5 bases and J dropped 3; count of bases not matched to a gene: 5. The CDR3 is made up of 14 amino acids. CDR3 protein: CASSLPGQGYEQYF. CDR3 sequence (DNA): TGTGCCAGCAGTCTGCCGGGACAGGGCTACGAGCAGTACTTC.

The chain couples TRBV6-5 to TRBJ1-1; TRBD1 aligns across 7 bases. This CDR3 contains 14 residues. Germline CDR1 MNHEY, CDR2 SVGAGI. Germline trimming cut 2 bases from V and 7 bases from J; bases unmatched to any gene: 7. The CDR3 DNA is TGTGCCAGCAGTTACGCGCTGGGGACAGATGAAGCTTTCTTT. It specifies CASSYALGTDEAFF.